The rows below give T cell receptor beta chains drawn from one sample of a study of blood T cells in healthy people across ages. MiXCR, run by TCRdb on the 5' RACE reads, gives a single entry per CDR3 protein. Of roughly 1,500,000 distinct CDR3 sequences detected, 42% appear once; the ten largest clones hold less than 8%. The sample comprised blood. Source of these receptors: a woman younger than 30 in good health. Each CDR3 is given with its conserved first and last residue. The D gene is left open where the match is weak. Clone size is not always given. Where it is, it says once, few, many or a class for expanded clones.

J gene | D gene | clone size | V gene | CDR3 protein | CDR3 DNA
TRBJ2-7 | NA | few | TRBV6-6 | CASSYSRGSSYEQYF | TGTGCCAGCAGTTACTCGAGGGGGAGCTCCTACGAGCAGTACTTC
TRBJ1-1 | NA | few | TRBV29-1 | CSSWGGPHTEAFF | TGCAGCTCATGGGGGGGACCCCACACTGAAGCTTTCTTT
TRBJ2-3 | NA | NA | TRBV15 | CATSVASTGDTQYF | TGTGCCACCAGCGTAGCGTCAACAGGGGATACGCAGTATTTT
TRBJ2-7 | NA | few | TRBV6-5 | CASSYSISGGAYEQYF | TGTGCCAGCAGTTACTCGATTTCCGGGGGAGCCTACGAGCAGTACTTC
TRBJ2-5 | TRBD2 | NA | TRBV20-1 | CSASPVTSGDQETQYF | TGCAGTGCTAGCCCCGTGACTAGCGGGGACCAAGAGACCCAGTACTTC
TRBJ2-3 | TRBD1 | few | TRBV29-1 | CSVEDPGQGKGTDTQYF | TGCAGCGTTGAAGATCCGGGACAGGGAAAGGGAACAGATACGCAGTATTTT
TRBJ2-5 | NA | NA | TRBV12-3/TRBV12-4 | CASSPDRPMLETQYF | TGTGCCAGCAGTCCGGACCGCCCGATGCTAGAGACCCAGTACTTC
TRBJ1-2 | NA | few | TRBV29-1 | CSTDSFGYGYTF | TGCAGCACTGACTCCTTTGGCTATGGCTACACCTTC
TRBJ1-2 | NA | NA | TRBV12-3/TRBV12-4 | CTSSLESSNYGYTF | TGTACCAGCAGTTTGGAGAGCTCGAACTATGGCTACACCTTC
TRBJ2-1 | NA | few | TRBV29-1 | CSVQMRLASDEQFF | TGCAGCGTTCAAATGAGGCTAGCTTCGGATGAGCAGTTCTTC
TRBJ2-5 | NA | NA | TRBV6-1 | CASSLKTYGETQYF | TGTGCCAGCAGTCTTAAGACATACGGGGAGACCCAGTACTTC
TRBJ2-5 | TRBD1 | NA | TRBV10-3 | CAISGQGGQETQYF | TGTGCCATCAGTGGACAGGGCGGCCAAGAGACCCAGTACTTC
TRBJ2-7 | TRBD2 | NA | TRBV28 | CASSFRGVAYEQYF | TGTGCCAGCAGTTTCCGGGGGGTAGCCTACGAGCAGTACTTC
TRBJ2-7 | TRBD1 | NA | TRBV6-1 | CASSRDRQYEQYF | TGTGCCAGCTCCCGGGACAGACAGTACGAGCAGTACTTC
TRBJ2-1 | TRBD2 | NA | TRBV11-2 | CASTHGGGPSEQFF | TGTGCCAGCACCCATGGGGGAGGGCCCTCTGAGCAGTTCTTC
TRBJ1-1 | NA | NA | TRBV7-9 | CASTTLTTGAFF | TGTGCCAGCACGACTCTTACGACCGGGGCTTTCTTT
TRBJ2-3 | TRBD2 | few | TRBV12-3/TRBV12-4 | CASSLDVAGGTDTQYF | TGTGCCAGCAGTTTAGATGTAGCGGGAGGAACAGATACGCAGTATTTT
TRBJ1-5 | NA | few | TRBV29-1 | CSVEDGASNQPQHF | TGCAGCGTTGAAGATGGGGCGAGCAATCAGCCCCAGCATTTT
TRBJ2-5 | NA | NA | TRBV2 | CASSEAVSSYNEQYF | TGTGCCAGCAGTGAAGCGGTAAGCTCCTACAATGAGCAGTACTTC
TRBJ2-7 | NA | NA | TRBV20-1 | CSAKDPGPTYEQYF | TGCAGTGCTAAAGATCCGGGACCCACTTACGAGCAGTACTTC
TRBJ2-7 | NA | NA | TRBV7-9 | CASSLDPPRGYEQYF | TGTGCCAGCAGCTTAGATCCGCCTCGGGGCTACGAGCAGTACTTC
TRBJ2-1 | NA | few | TRBV4-1 | CASSGYRTNEQFF | TGCGCCAGCAGTGGCTACAGGACAAATGAGCAGTTCTTC
TRBJ2-1 | NA | NA | TRBV21-1 | CASSNSLPDPSSYSEQFF | TGTGCCAGCAGCAATTCCCTCCCTGACCCGAGCTCCTACAGTGAGCAGTTCTTC
TRBJ2-3 | NA | few | TRBV20-1 | CSARGDDTQYF | TGCAGTGCTAGAGGGGATGATACGCAGTATTTT
TRBJ2-7 | NA | NA | TRBV7-2 | CASGLRGGYEQYF | TGTGCCAGCGGGCTCAGGGGAGGATACGAGCAGTACTTC
TRBJ2-3 | NA | few | TRBV15 | CATSSQVTDTQYF | TGTGCCACCAGCAGTCAGGTCACAGATACGCAGTATTTT
TRBJ1-5 | TRBD1 | NA | TRBV6-2/TRBV6-3 | CASSRGQGRVQPQHF | TGTGCCAGCAGCCGAGGACAGGGAAGGGTTCAGCCCCAGCATTTT
TRBJ2-5 | NA | few | TRBV7-9 | CASSFQGVQETQYF | TGTGCCAGCAGCTTCCAGGGAGTCCAGGAGACCCAGTACTTC
TRBJ2-4 | TRBD2 | NA | TRBV2 | CASSDPGGPKNIQYF | TGTGCCAGCAGTGACCCGGGGGGGCCCAAAAACATTCAGTACTTC
TRBJ2-3 | TRBD2 | few | TRBV10-3 | CAISPAGRSTLSTDTQYF | TGTGCCATCAGTCCAGCGGGGCGCTCCACTCTTAGCACAGATACGCAGTATTTT
TRBJ2-7 | NA | NA | TRBV3-1 | CASSQTTSGEQYF | TGTGCCAGCAGCCAAACCACTTCTGGGGAGCAGTACTTC
TRBJ2-7 | TRBD1 | NA | TRBV12-3/TRBV12-4 | CASSLKGTGAYEQYF | TGTGCCAGCAGTTTAAAGGGGACAGGGGCTTACGAGCAGTACTTC
TRBJ2-1 | TRBD2 | NA | TRBV25-1 | CASSEYISGRGDEQFF | TGTGCCAGCAGTGAATATATTAGCGGGAGGGGAGATGAGCAGTTCTTC
TRBJ2-7 | NA | NA | TRBV12-3/TRBV12-4 | CASSFRLVGSSEQYF | TGTGCCAGCAGTTTTCGTTTGGTAGGGTCATCCGAGCAGTACTTC
TRBJ2-5 | NA | few | TRBV4-2 | CASSQGSPEETQYF | TGTGCCAGCAGCCAGGGGTCGCCCGAGGAGACCCAGTACTTC
TRBJ1-2 | NA | once | TRBV2 | CAGRGDLLNYGYTF | TGTGCCGGTCGCGGGGACCTTCTGAACTATGGCTACACCTTC
TRBJ2-3 | TRBD1 | NA | TRBV24-1 | CATSDSRGQGSPDTQYF | TGTGCCACCAGTGACTCAAGAGGACAGGGTTCACCAGATACGCAGTATTTT
TRBJ2-2 | NA | NA | TRBV27 | CASSSRGQSTGELFF | TGTGCCAGCAGTTCCCGGGGGCAGAGCACCGGGGAGCTGTTTTTT
TRBJ2-2 | TRBD1 | NA | TRBV5-4 | CASSSTTGDTGELFF | TGTGCCAGCAGCTCTACCACAGGGGACACCGGGGAGCTGTTTTTT
TRBJ2-7 | TRBD2 | NA | TRBV20-1 | CSASLTRGDEQYF | TGCAGTGCTAGTTTAACGCGGGGGGACGAGCAGTACTTC
TRBJ2-1 | NA | NA | TRBV20-1 | CSARDSGLRETRFF | TGCAGTGCTAGAGATTCAGGACTACGAGAGACCCGGTTCTTC
TRBJ2-6 | TRBD1 | NA | TRBV6-1 | CASRGTGSGANVLTF | TGTGCCAGCAGAGGGACAGGGAGTGGGGCCAACGTCCTGACTTTC
TRBJ2-1 | NA | once | TRBV5-1 | CTSALSSGEKEQFF | TGCACCAGCGCGCTCTCGTCTGGGGAGAAGGAGCAGTTCTTC
TRBJ2-3 | TRBD2 | NA | TRBV7-2 | CASSLVLAGGSDTQYF | TGTGCCAGCAGCTTAGTGTTAGCGGGAGGGTCAGATACGCAGTATTTT
TRBJ2-5 | NA | few | TRBV7-6 | CASSFDLQETQYF | TGTGCCAGCAGCTTTGACCTACAAGAGACCCAGTACTTC
TRBJ2-7 | NA | NA | TRBV10-3 | CAISGGRYEQYF | TGTGCCATCAGTGGGGGGCGGTACGAGCAGTACTTC